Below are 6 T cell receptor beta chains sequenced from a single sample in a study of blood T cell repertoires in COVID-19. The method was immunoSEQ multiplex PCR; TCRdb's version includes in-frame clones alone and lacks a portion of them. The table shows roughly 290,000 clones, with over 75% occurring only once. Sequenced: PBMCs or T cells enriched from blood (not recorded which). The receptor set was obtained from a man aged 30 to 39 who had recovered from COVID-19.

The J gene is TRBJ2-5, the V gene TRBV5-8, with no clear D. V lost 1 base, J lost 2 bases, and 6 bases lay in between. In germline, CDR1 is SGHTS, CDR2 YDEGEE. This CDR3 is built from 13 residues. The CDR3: CASSLTVQETQYF. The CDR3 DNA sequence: TGTGCCAGCAGCTTGACAGTTCAAGAGACCCAGTACTTC.

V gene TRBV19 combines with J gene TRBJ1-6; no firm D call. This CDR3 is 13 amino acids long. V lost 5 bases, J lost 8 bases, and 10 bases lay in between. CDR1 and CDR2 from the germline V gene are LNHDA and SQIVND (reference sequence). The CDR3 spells CASSPQADSPLHF. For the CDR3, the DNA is TGTGCCAGTAGTCCCCAGGCTGATTCACCCCTCCACTTT.

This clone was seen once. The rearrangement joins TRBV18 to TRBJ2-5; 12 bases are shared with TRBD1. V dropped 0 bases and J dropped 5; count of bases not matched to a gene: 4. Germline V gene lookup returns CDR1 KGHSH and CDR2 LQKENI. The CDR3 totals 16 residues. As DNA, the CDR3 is TGTGCCAGCTCACCACCGGGACAGGGGGCTTGGGAGACCCAGTACTTC. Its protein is CASSPPGQGAWETQYF.

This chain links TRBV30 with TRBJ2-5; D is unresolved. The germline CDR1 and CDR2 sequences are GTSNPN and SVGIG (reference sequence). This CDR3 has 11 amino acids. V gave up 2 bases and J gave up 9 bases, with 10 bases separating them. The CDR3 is CAWSPMTAQYF. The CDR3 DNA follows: TGTGCCTGGAGTCCCATGACTGCCCAGTACTTC.

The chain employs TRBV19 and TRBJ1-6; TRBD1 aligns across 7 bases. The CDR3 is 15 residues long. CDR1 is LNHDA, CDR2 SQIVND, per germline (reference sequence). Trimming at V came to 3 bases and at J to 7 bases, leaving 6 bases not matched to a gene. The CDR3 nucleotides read TGTGCCAGTAGTATTGCGACAGGGAGAAATTCACCCCTCCACTTT. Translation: CASSIATGRNSPLHF.

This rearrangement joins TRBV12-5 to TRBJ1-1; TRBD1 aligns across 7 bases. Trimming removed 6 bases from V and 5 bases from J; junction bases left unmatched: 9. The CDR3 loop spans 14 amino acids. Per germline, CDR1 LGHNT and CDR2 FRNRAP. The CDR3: CASGARTGRTEAFF. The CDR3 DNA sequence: TGTGCTAGTGGCGCCAGGACAGGACGGACTGAAGCTTTCTTT.